These T cell receptor beta chains were read from a single sample in a study of Ad26.COV2.S vaccination and SARS-CoV-2 variants. The method was immunoSEQ multiplex PCR; TCRdb's version includes in-frame clones alone and lacks a portion of them. Of roughly 320,000 clones listed, roughly 86% were seen once; the top ten hold under 2%. The sample consisted of peripheral blood, taken in a trial of Ad26.COV2.S vaccine versus placebo. The receptors come from a person between 18 and 59 years old who received the Ad26.COV2.S COVID-19 vaccine or a placebo. CDR3s include the opening cysteine and the closing phenylalanine or tryptophan.

v_call	j_call	cdr3_aa
TRBV6-6	TRBJ1-1	CASSWMGRQAFF
TRBV4-3	TRBJ1-2	CASSQSPTVGFDYGYTF
TRBV5-1	TRBJ1-2	CASSLGRDASGYTF
TRBV7-6	TRBJ2-1	CASSLGGGRRSYNEQFF
TRBV20-1	TRBJ1-4	CSASGLGFNEKLFF
TRBV21-1	TRBJ2-5	CASSKADAGTGKETQYF
TRBV10-1	TRBJ1-6	CASSVQGIGNSPLHF
TRBV18	TRBJ1-6	CASSPVGDRGSPLHF
TRBV19	TRBJ2-1	CASSFSSYNEQFF
TRBV6-5	TRBJ1-2	CASRYRDNLLTF
TRBV28	TRBJ1-1	CASTPGTGALGELAFF
TRBV7-9	TRBJ1-4	CASSLVSTNEKLFF
TRBV12-3/TRBV12-4	TRBJ1-1	CASSPGGTLEAFF
TRBV5-4	TRBJ1-1	CASSPRGQGTEAFF
TRBV6-2/TRBV6-3	TRBJ1-5	CASSYSTSLTGLDQPQHF
TRBV27	TRBJ1-2	CASSSYRDRGRLGYGYTF
TRBV11-1	TRBJ2-1	CASSLDFGQGGSLFF
TRBV5-6	TRBJ1-5	CASSFTRGSNQPQHF
TRBV28	TRBJ1-2	CATSVVYGYTF
TRBV5-1	TRBJ2-3	CASSLAPGRGTDTQYF
TRBV10-2	TRBJ1-2	CASSPTSNGYTF
TRBV7-2	TRBJ1-5	CASSFGSGANQPQHF